What follows are 17 T cell receptor beta chains derived from one specimen sequenced in a study of T-cell reconstitution after alpha-beta-depleted transplantation in children. Unique molecular identifiers were used to barcode this TCRbeta library. TCRdb re-derived calls from the PCR reads in MiXCR, one entry per CDR3 protein. The sample contains 780,000 or so distinct CDR3 sequences, around 15% of which appear only once. This specimen consisted of PBMCs, mostly from graft donor cells, obtained 360 days after TCRalphabeta/CD19-depleted stem cell transplant. All receptors derive from a male patient under 18 who had a stem cell transplant for acute lymphoblastic leukemia, so the T cells may come from the graft donor.

The sample holds a few counts of this clonotype. The CDR3 is CASSPSRLAGVGTQYF. The CDR3, as DNA: TGTGCCAGCAGCCCCTCTCGACTAGCGGGAGTCGGTACGCAGTATTTT. This chain joins TRBV5-6 and TRBJ2-3, with 12 bases fitting TRBD2. The V and J ends lost 4 bases and 8 bases, in that order; junction bases with no gene match: 11. The germline V gene encodes CDR1 SGHDT and CDR2 YYEEEE. The CDR3 is 16 amino acids.

The genes are TRBV3-1 and TRBJ2-3; tentatively, D is TRBD1 (5 bases). V was trimmed by 0 bases and J by 1 base, leaving 8 bases between them. The germline V gene encodes CDR1 LGHDT and CDR2 YNNKEL (reference sequence). CDR3 size: 15 residues. The CDR3 DNA is TGTGCCAGCAGCCAAGAAGGGGCTCGCACAGATACGCAGTATTTT. This codes for CASSQEGARTDTQYF.

This clonotype has just a few counts. The chain recombines TRBV20-1 with TRBJ1-5, with D hard to call. This CDR3 is built from 15 residues. Germline CDR1 reads DFQATT; CDR2 reads SNEGSKA (reference sequence). Trimming pared 2 bases from V and 0 bases from J, leaving 11 bases between. CDR3 sequence: CSARLGRVSNQPQHF. CDR3 coding DNA: TGCAGTGCTAGATTGGGGAGGGTTAGCAATCAGCCCCAGCATTTT.

The sample holds a few counts of this clonotype. The chain has TRBV2 and TRBJ1-5; D is possibly TRBD1 (6 bases). Germline CDR1 SNHLY, CDR2 FYNNEI. With 8 bases removed from V and 3 bases from J, the gap between germline ends came to 14 bases. The CDR3 length is 14 residues. The CDR3, as DNA: TGTGCCAGCCACCGGGACAATCTCAATCAGCCCCAGCATTTT. It translates to CASHRDNLNQPQHF.

The V gene is TRBV12-3 or TRBV12-4, the J gene TRBJ2-7, with D possibly matching TRBD1 (6 bases). The CDR3 is 14 amino acids. Trimming shortened V by 6 bases and J by 3 bases, and 15 bases separated the two germline ends. CDR3 DNA sequence: TGTGCCAGCAGGTTATGGACAGACAGCTACGAGCAGTACTTC. The encoded protein is CASRLWTDSYEQYF.

This clonotype came up a few times. This sequence joins TRBV5-5 and TRBJ1-5; no clear D gene. This CDR3 comprises 10 residues. Germline values: CDR1 SGHKS, CDR2 YYEKEE (reference sequence). Between the trimmed V and J ends, which lost 6 bases and 9 bases, there was a span of 7 bases. In DNA form, the CDR3 reads TGTGCCAGCACCTCAGGGCCCCAGCATTTT. Its translation: CASTSGPQHF. The variable domain in full, with the rest retrieved from reference TRBV5-5 and TRBJ1-5, is DAGVTQSPTHLIKTRGQQVTLRCSPISGHKSVSWYQQVLGQGPQFIFQYYEKEERGRGNFPDRFSARQFPNYSSELNVNALLLGDSALYLCASTSGPQHFGDGTRLSIL.

This clonotype was seen a few times. The J gene is TRBJ2-7, the V gene TRBV5-8; perhaps TRBD1 as D (6 bases). The germline V gene encodes CDR1 SGHTS and CDR2 YDEGEE. The length of the CDR3 is 15 residues. V lost 2 bases to trimming and J lost 2 bases, with 14 bases between them. The CDR3, as DNA: TGTGCCAGCAGCTTAGGACAGACAAACCCCTACGAGCAGTACTTC. It yields the protein CASSLGQTNPYEQYF.

This chain links TRBV5-1 with TRBJ2-3; 8 bases are shared with TRBD2. The length of the CDR3 is 18 residues. Germline CDR1 is SGHRS and CDR2 is YFSETQ. Germline trimming cut 5 bases from V and 1 base from J; bases unmatched to any gene: 15. CDR3 region: CASRPTAPREGRTDTQYF. The CDR3 nucleotides read TGCGCCAGCAGACCCACAGCGCCCCGGGAGGGTCGCACAGATACGCAGTATTTT.

This sequence joins TRBV21-1 and TRBJ2-5. TRBV21-1 is a documented pseudogene. The CDR3 length is 15 residues. CDR3 sequence reads: CASSKLAPRKETQYF. For the CDR3, the DNA is TGTGCCAGCAGCAAACTCGCTCCTAGGAAAGAGACCCAGTACTTC.

V usage is TRBV5-1 and J usage is TRBJ1-5, with D uncertain. The V gene lost 0 bases and the J gene lost 3 bases, with 16 bases spanning the gap. This CDR3 is built from 17 residues. In germline, CDR1 is SGHRS, CDR2 YFSETQ. CDR3 DNA sequence: TGCGCCAGCAGCTTGGGCCCTATAGAGGGTCCCAATCAGCCCCAGCATTTT. This gives the protein CASSLGPIEGPNQPQHF.

This chain connects TRBV7-9 to TRBJ1-2; 7 nucleotides match TRBD1. This CDR3 comprises 15 residues. V lost 5 bases to trimming and J lost 4 bases; unmatched junction nucleotides: 10. Germline assignment: CDR1 SEHNR and CDR2 FQNEAQ (reference sequence). CDR3 sequence reads: CASSPTTGTVYGYTF. The CDR3 coding sequence is TGTGCCAGCAGCCCTACGACAGGGACGGTCTATGGCTACACCTTC.

V usage is TRBV27 and J usage is TRBJ2-1, with D possibly TRBD1 on 5 matching bases. The length of the CDR3 is 16 residues. Trimming removed 1 base at V and 4 bases at J, with 14 bases between. Germline CDR1 MNHEY, CDR2 SMNVEV (reference sequence). The CDR3 DNA reads TGTGCCAGCAGTTTATTCACAGGCGAGGTATACAATGAGCAGTTCTTC. It encodes CASSLFTGEVYNEQFF.

J is TRBJ1-6 and V is TRBV11-2, with D unresolved. In germline, CDR1 is SGHAT, CDR2 FQNNGV. Trimming took 5 bases from V and 5 from J, leaving 22 bases between them. This CDR3 spans 18 amino acids. CDR3 nucleotide sequence: TGTGCCAGCAGCAAAAGGAATGGGCAGGTGCTCAATAATTCACCCCTCCACTTT. Protein sequence: CASSKRNGQVLNNSPLHF.

The chain couples TRBV18 to TRBJ2-2; D not certain. Germline values: CDR1 KGHSH, CDR2 LQKENI. Trimming stripped 3 bases from V and 6 bases from J, with 11 bases between. The CDR3 sequence is 14 residues long. As DNA, the CDR3 is TGTGCCAGCTCACCCATGGAAATGCCCGGGGAGCTGTTTTTT. Amino acid sequence: CASSPMEMPGELFF.

This clonotype came up a few times. The genes are TRBV28 and TRBJ1-2; D remains ambiguous. Per germline, CDR1 MDHEN and CDR2 SYDVKM. The V end lost 3 bases, the J end lost 4 bases, and 15 bases lay between the germline ends. The CDR3 is 15 residues long. CDR3 DNA: TGTGCCAGCAGTTTCCGGGTCTCTTCCCGCTATGGCTACACCTTC. It yields the protein CASSFRVSSRYGYTF.

In its sample, this clonotype was seen a few times. V usage is TRBV9 and J usage is TRBJ2-1, with D possibly matching TRBD2 (6 bases). Trimming took off 3 bases at V and 2 bases at J, with 15 bases between the two ends. The CDR3 contains 16 residues. Germline V CDR1 and CDR2: SGDLS, YYNGEE. The CDR3 sequence is CASSEMTSFPYNEQFF. The CDR3 nucleotides are TGTGCCAGCAGCGAGATGACTAGTTTCCCCTACAATGAGCAGTTCTTC.

The chain employs TRBV27 and TRBJ2-1; 9 bases fit TRBD2. The CDR3 is 15 amino acids. The ends lost 6 bases at V and 4 bases at J; junction bases unmatched: 7. The germline V gene encodes CDR1 MNHEY and CDR2 SMNVEV (reference sequence). The CDR3 loop is CASSPGLAYYNEQFF. DNA for the CDR3: TGTGCCAGCAGCCCCGGACTAGCGTATTACAATGAGCAGTTCTTC.